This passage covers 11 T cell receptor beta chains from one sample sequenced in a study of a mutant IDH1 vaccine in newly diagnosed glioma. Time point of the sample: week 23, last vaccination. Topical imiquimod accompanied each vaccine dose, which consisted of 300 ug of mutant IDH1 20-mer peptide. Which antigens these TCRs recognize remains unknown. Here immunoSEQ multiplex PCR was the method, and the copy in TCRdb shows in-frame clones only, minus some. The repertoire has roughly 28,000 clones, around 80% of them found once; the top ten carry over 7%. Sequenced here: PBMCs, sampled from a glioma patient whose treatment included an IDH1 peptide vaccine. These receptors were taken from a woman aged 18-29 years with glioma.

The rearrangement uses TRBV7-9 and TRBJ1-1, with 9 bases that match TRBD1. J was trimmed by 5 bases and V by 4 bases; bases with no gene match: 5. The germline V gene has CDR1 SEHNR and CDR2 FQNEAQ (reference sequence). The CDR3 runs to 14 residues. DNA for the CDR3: TGTGCCAGCAGCTGGTTACAGGGGGCAACTGAAGCTTTCTTT. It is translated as CASSWLQGATEAFF.

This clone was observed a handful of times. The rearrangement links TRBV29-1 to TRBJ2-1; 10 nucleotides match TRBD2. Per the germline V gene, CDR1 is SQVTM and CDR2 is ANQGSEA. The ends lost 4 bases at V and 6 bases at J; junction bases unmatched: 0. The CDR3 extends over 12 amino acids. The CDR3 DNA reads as TGCAGCGTTGCTAGCGGGAGCAATGAGCAGTTCTTC. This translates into CSVASGSNEQFF.

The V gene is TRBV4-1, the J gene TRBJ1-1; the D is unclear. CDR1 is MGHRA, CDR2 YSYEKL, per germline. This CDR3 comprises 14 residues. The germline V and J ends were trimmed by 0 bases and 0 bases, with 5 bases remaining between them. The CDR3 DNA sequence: TGCGCCAGCAGCCAAGATCAATTGAACACTGAAGCTTTCTTT. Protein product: CASSQDQLNTEAFF.

In DNA form, the CDR3 reads TGTGCCAGCAGCCTCCGGGGAACGCAAGAGACCCAGTACTTC. It translates to CASSLRGTQETQYF. The chain uses TRBV27 and TRBJ2-5, with a possible D match to TRBD2 (5 bases). Per germline, CDR1 MNHEY and CDR2 SMNVEV (reference sequence). V dropped 6 bases and J dropped 2 bases, with 13 bases sitting between them. The CDR3 spans 14 residues.

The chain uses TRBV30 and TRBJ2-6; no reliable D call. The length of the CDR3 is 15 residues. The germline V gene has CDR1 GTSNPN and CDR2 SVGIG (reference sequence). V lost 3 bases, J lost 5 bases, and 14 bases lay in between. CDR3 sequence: CAWRSAGSWANVLTF. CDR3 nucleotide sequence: TGTGCCTGGAGAAGCGCTGGGTCCTGGGCCAACGTCCTGACTTTC.

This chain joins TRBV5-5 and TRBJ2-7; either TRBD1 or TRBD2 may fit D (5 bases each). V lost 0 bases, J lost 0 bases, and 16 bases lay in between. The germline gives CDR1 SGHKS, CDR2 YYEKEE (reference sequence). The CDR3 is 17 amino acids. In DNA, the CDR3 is TGTGCCAGCAGCTTGGTCTATTTCCGGGACGGCTCCTACGAGCAGTACTTC. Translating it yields CASSLVYFRDGSYEQYF.

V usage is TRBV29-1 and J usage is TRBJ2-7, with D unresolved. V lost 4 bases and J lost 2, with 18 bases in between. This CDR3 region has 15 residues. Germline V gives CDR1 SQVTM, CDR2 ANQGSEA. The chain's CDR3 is CSVVAKMETAYEQYF. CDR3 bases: TGCAGCGTTGTCGCTAAGATGGAGACGGCCTACGAGCAGTACTTC.

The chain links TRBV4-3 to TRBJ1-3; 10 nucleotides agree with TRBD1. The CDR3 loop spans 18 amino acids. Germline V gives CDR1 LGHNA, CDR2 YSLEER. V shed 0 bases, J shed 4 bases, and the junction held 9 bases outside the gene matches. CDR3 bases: TGCGCCAGCAGCCAAGATTTCGGGGGGACAGGGGAAGGAAACACCATATATTTT. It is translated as CASSQDFGGTGEGNTIYF.

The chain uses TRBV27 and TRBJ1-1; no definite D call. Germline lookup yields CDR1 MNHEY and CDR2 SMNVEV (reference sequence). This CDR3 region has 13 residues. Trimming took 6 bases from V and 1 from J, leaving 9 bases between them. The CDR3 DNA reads TGTGCCAGCAGCACACTCAGGAACACTGAAGCTTTCTTT. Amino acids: CASSTLRNTEAFF.

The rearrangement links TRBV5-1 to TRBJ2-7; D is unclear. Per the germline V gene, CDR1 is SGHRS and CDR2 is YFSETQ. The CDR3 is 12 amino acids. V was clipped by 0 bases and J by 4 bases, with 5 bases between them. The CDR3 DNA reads TGCGCCAGCAGCTTGGGGATGTACGAGCAGTACTTC. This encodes CASSLGMYEQYF.

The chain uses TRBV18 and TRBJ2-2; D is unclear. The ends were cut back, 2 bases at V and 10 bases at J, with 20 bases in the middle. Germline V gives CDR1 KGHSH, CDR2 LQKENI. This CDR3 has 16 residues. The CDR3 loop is CASSPRYLGTVEELFF. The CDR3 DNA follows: TGTGCCAGCTCACCAAGGTATCTGGGAACGGTTGAGGAGCTGTTTTTT. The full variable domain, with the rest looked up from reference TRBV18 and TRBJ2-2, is NAGVMQNPRHLVRRRGQEARLRCSPMKGHSHVYWYRQLPEEGLKFMVYLQKENIIDESGMPKERFSAEFPKEGPSILRIQQVVRGDSAAYFCASSPRYLGTVEELFFGEGSRLTVL.